This TCR beta chain was observed in a study of T cell repertoires in ileal Crohn's disease. Looking at the study overall: Surgery for a complication: stricturing in about 60%, penetrating in about 39%. About half received postoperative treatment, about a dozen with thiopurines and about 20 anti-TNF. The M0 sample came from the inflamed ileal portion of the resected specimen.

V gave up 5 bases and J gave up 5 bases; unmatched junction bases: 4. CDR1 and CDR2 from the germline V gene are MNHEY and SMNVEV (reference sequence). The length of the CDR3 is 15 residues. The time point was: inflamed ileum from the surgical specimen. This clone is termed large. What it binds is unknown. Sequencing used immunoSEQ multiplex PCR; TCRdb keeps in-frame clones, though not all of them. The data hold around 6,000 clones, with over 70% observed a single time. Overall study results and limits: Clonal expansions were more frequent in active smokers than non-smokers at surgery.

The sample was ileal tissue. This chain joins TRBV27 and TRBJ1-5, with TRBD1 identical over 12 bases. This clonotype was sampled from an adult with Crohn's disease. This CDR3 is CASSDGTGGYQPQHF. CDR3 sequence (DNA): TGTGCCAGCAGTGACGGGACAGGGGGCTATCAGCCCCAGCATTTT.